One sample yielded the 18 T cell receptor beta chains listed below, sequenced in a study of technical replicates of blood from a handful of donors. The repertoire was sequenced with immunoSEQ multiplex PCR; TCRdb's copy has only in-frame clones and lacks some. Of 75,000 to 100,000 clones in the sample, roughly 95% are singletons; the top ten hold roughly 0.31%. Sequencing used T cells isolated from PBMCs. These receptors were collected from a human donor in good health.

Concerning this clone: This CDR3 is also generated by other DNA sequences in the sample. CDR3 bases: TGCGCCAGCAGCTTGCGGCTAGCGGGAGGCACTGGGGAGCTGTTTTTT. Translating gives CASSLRLAGGTGELFF. V usage is TRBV5-1 and J usage is TRBJ2-2, with 11 bases matching TRBD2. Per germline, CDR1 SGHRS and CDR2 YFSETQ. CDR3 size: 16 residues. J lost 8 bases, V lost 1 base, and 7 bases had no gene match.

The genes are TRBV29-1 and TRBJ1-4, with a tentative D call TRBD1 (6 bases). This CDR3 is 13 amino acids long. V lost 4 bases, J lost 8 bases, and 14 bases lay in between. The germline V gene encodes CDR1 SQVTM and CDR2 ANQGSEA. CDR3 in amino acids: CSVGGGAEEKLFF. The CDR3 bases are TGCAGCGTTGGAGGGGGGGCAGAGGAAAAACTGTTTTTT.

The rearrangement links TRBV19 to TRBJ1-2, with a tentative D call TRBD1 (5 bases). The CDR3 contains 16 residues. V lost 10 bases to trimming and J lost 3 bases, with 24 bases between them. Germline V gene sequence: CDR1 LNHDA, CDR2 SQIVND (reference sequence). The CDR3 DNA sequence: TGTGCCACGTTTCCTTTCCATTCAGGGAGGGACTATGGCTACACCTTC. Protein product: CATFPFHSGRDYGYTF.

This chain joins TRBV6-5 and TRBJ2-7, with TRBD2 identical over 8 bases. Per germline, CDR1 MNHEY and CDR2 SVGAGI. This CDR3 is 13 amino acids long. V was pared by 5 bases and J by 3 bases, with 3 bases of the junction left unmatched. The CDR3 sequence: CASSGAGGYEQYF. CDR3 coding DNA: TGTGCCAGCAGTGGTGCGGGGGGCTACGAGCAGTACTTC.

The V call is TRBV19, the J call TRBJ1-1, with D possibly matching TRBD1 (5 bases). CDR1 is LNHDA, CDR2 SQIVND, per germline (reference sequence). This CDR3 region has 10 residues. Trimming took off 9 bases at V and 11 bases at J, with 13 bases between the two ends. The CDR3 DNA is TGTGCCAGCGGGCCAGGGTGGGCTTTCTTT. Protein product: CASGPGWAFF. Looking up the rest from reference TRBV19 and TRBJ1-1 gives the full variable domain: DGGITQSPKYLFRKEGQNVTLSCEQNLNHDAMYWYRQDPGQGLRLIYYSQIVNDFQKGDIAEGYSVSREKKESFPLTVTSAQKNPTAFYLCASGPGWAFFGQGTRLTVV.

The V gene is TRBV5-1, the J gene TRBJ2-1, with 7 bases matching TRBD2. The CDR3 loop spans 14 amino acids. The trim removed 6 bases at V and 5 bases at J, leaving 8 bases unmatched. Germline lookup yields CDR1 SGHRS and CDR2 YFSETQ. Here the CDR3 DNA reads TGCGCCAGCAACATAGCGGGTACGGACAATGAGCAGTTCTTC. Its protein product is CASNIAGTDNEQFF.

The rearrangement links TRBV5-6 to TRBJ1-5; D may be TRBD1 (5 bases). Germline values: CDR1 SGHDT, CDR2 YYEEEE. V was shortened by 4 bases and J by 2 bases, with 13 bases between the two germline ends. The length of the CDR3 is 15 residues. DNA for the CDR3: TGTGCCAGCAGCCGATACAGGATCGGCAATCAGCCCCAGCATTTT. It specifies CASSRYRIGNQPQHF.

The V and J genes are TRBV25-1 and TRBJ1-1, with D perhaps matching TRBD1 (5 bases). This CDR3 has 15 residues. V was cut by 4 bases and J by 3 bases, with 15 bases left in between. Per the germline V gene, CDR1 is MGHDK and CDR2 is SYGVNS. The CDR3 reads CASSVYSGGYTEAFF. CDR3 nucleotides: TGTGCCAGCAGTGTATACAGCGGGGGGTACACTGAAGCTTTCTTT.

DNA of the CDR3: TGCGCCAGCAGTCAATCCCCGGGACAGGGTGAACAGCCCCAGCATTTT. Protein sequence: CASSQSPGQGEQPQHF. V is TRBV23-1 and J is TRBJ1-5; 9 bases agree with TRBD1. Being an ORF, TRBV23-1 has a function that is uncertain. V shed 0 bases and J 7 bases; nucleotides not matched to a gene: 7. The CDR3 sequence is 16 residues long.

DNA for the CDR3: TGCGCCAGCAGCCAAGATGGGACAGATCAGACAGATACGCAGTATTTT. Translation: CASSQDGTDQTDTQYF. The chain recombines TRBV4-3 with TRBJ2-3; 7 bases agree with TRBD1. CDR1 is LGHNA, CDR2 YSLEER, per germline. The CDR3 totals 16 residues. V lost 0 bases and J lost 3; bases outside the gene matches: 6.

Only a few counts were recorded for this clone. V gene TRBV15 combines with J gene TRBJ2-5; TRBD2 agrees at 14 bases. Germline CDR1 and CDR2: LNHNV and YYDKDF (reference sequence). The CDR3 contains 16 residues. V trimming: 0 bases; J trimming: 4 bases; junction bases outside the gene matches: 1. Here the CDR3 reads CATSRDGTSGRETQYF. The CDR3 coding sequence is TGTGCCACCAGCAGAGATGGGACTAGCGGGAGAGAGACCCAGTACTTC.

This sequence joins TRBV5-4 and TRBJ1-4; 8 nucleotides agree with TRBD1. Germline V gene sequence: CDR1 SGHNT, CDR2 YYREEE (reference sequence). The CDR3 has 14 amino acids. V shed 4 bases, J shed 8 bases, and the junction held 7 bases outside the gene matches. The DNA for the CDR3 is TGTGCCAGCAGCATTACAGGGGGATCCGAAAAACTGTTTTTT. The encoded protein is CASSITGGSEKLFF.

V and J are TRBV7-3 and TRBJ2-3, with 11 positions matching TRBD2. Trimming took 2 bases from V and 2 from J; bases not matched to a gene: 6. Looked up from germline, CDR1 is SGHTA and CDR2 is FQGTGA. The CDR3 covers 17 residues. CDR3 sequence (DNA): TGTGCCAGCAGCTTAGATGGGACTAGCGGAGCCACAGATACGCAGTATTTT. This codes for CASSLDGTSGATDTQYF.

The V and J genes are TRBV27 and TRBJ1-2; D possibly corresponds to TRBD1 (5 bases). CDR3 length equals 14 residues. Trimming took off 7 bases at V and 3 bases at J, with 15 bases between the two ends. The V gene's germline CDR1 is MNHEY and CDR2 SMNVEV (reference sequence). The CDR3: CASNKGIGYYGYTF. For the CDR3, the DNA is TGTGCCAGCAATAAGGGGATAGGGTACTATGGCTACACCTTC.

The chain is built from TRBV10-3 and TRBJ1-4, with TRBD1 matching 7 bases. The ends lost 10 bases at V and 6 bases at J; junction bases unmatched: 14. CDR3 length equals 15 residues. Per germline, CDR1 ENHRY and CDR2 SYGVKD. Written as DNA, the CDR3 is TGTGCCAGACACAGGGGCCGCCTCAGTGATGAAAAACTGTTTTTT. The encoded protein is CARHRGRLSDEKLFF.

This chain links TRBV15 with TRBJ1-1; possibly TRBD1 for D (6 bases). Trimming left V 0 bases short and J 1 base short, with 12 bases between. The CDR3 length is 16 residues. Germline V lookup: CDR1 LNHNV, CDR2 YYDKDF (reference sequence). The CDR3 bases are TGTGCCACCAGCAGAGATGAGGGACACCAGAACACTGAAGCTTTCTTT. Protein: CATSRDEGHQNTEAFF.

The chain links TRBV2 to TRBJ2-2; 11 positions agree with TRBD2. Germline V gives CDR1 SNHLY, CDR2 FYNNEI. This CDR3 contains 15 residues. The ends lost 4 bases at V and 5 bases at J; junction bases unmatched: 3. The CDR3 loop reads CASSGRTSGTGELFF. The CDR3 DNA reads TGTGCCAGCAGTGGGCGGACTAGCGGGACCGGGGAGCTGTTTTTT.

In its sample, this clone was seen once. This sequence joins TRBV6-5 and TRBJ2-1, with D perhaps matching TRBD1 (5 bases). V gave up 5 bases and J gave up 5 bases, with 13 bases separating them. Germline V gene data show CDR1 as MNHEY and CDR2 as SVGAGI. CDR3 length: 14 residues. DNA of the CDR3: TGTGCCAGCAGTCCTCCCACAGGTAACAATGAGCAGTTCTTC. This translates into CASSPPTGNNEQFF.